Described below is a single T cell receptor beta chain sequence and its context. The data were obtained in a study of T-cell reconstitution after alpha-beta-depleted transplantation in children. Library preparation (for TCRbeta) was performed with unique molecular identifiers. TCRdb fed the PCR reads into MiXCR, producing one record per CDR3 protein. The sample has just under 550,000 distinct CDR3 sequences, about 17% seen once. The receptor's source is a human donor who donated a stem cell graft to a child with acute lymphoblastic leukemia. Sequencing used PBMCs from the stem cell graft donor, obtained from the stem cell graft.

For the CDR3, the DNA is TGTGCCAGCTCACCGAGACTAGAGGCAGATGAGCAGTTCTTC. This encodes CASSPRLEADEQFF. The chain uses TRBV18 and TRBJ2-1; D possibly corresponds to TRBD2 (6 bases). The V end was cut by 3 bases, the J end by 8 bases, with 14 bases between. The CDR3 spans 14 residues. In germline, CDR1 is KGHSH, CDR2 LQKENI.